The T cell receptor (beta chain) under discussion was sequenced for a study of CD8 T cells in Susac syndrome. Study outcomes and limitations: The study conceded that relatively few individuals underwent its TCR sequencing and HLA analysis.

As for this clonotype: The antigen is undetermined.

Germline CDR1 is SGHDT and CDR2 is YYEEEE. The ends were cut back, 2 bases at V and 2 bases at J, with 7 bases in the middle. The CDR3 length is 13 residues. Sequencing of TCR beta, carried out with a high-throughput approach, was applied to CD8+ and CD4+ T cells from the blood. Bulk CD8+ and CD4+ cells came from magnetic negative isolation; CD8+ TEMRA by FACS. RNA in amounts of 0.5 to 1 ug was reverse transcribed with random hexamers. By means of immunoSEQ multiplex PCR, TCR beta CDR3 spanning 54 Vbeta and 13 Jbeta underwent amplification. TCRdb re-derived calls from the immunoSEQ multiplex PCR reads in MiXCR, one entry per CDR3 protein. The table includes approximately 180,000 distinct CDR3 sequences, approximately 96% detected once.

The rearrangement links TRBV5-6 to TRBJ1-1; no clear D gene. This clonotype was obtained from a human donor with multiple sclerosis. Sequencing was carried out using CD4+ T cells from PBMCs. The CDR3 DNA is TGTGCCAGCAGCTTACCCAAAAACACTGAAGCTTTCTTT. Residues: CASSLPKNTEAFF. The full variable domain, its missing parts supplied by reference TRBV5-6 and TRBJ1-1, is DAGVTQSPTHLIKTRGQQVTLRCSPKSGHDTVSWYQQALGQGPQFIFQYYEEEERQRGNFPDRFSGHQFPNYSSELNVNALLLGDSALYLCASSLPKNTEAFFGQGTRLTVV.